The rows below give T cell receptor beta chains drawn from one sample of a study of Tregs in tolerant kidney transplant recipients. Clones were read by immunoSEQ multiplex PCR, and TCRdb kept only the in-frame ones, dropping some. The sample holds 69,000 or so clones; about 89% are singletons and the top ten take approximately 0.36%. Here the sequenced sample was CD4+ T cells from blood, taken before the transplant. The receptors originated from a human donor who received a combined kidney and bone marrow transplant. The CDR3 runs from the conserved cysteine through the conserved F or W. The order of the fields is V gene, D gene, clone size, J gene, CDR3 protein, CDR3 DNA. The D gene is left open where the match is weak. Expanded clones are given a class, and other clones once, few, many or no size at all.

v_call: TRBV11-1; d_call: NA; clone_size: NA; j_call: TRBJ1-2; cdr3_aa: CASSPRNPQGLYGYTF; cdr3_nt: TGTGCCAGCAGCCCCCGGAACCCACAGGGTCTCTACGGCTACACCTTC
v_call: TRBV7-3; d_call: TRBD1; clone_size: once; j_call: TRBJ2-5; cdr3_aa: CASSYGTGRETQYF; cdr3_nt: TGTGCCAGCAGCTACGGGACAGGGAGGGAGACCCAGTACTTC
v_call: TRBV14; d_call: TRBD2; clone_size: NA; j_call: TRBJ2-5; cdr3_aa: CASSPSGSIKVETQYF; cdr3_nt: TGTGCCAGCAGCCCTAGCGGGAGTATTAAGGTGGAGACCCAGTACTTC
v_call: TRBV11-2; d_call: TRBD2; clone_size: NA; j_call: TRBJ2-1; cdr3_aa: CASSLALAGGTFF; cdr3_nt: TGTGCCAGCAGCTTAGCACTAGCGGGAGGGACGTTCTTC
v_call: TRBV7-2; d_call: TRBD2; clone_size: once; j_call: TRBJ2-3; cdr3_aa: CASTFWRGSWADTQYF; cdr3_nt: TGTGCCAGCACCTTCTGGCGGGGGAGTTGGGCAGATACGCAGTATTTT
v_call: TRBV6-6; d_call: NA; clone_size: NA; j_call: TRBJ1-2; cdr3_aa: CASSYSKGNYGYTF; cdr3_nt: TGTGCCAGCAGTTACTCGAAGGGGAACTATGGCTACACCTTC
v_call: TRBV6-5; d_call: NA; clone_size: NA; j_call: TRBJ2-2; cdr3_aa: CASSYSQGGELFF; cdr3_nt: TGTGCCAGCAGTTACTCCCAGGGCGGGGAGCTGTTTTTT
v_call: TRBV2; d_call: TRBD1; clone_size: NA; j_call: TRBJ2-5; cdr3_aa: CASNSGTEETQYF; cdr3_nt: TGTGCCAGCAACTCCGGGACAGAAGAGACCCAGTACTTC
v_call: TRBV29-1; d_call: TRBD2; clone_size: NA; j_call: TRBJ2-1; cdr3_aa: CSVETLAGINEQFF; cdr3_nt: TGCAGCGTTGAAACACTAGCGGGGATCAATGAGCAGTTCTTC
v_call: TRBV6-5; d_call: NA; clone_size: NA; j_call: TRBJ2-3; cdr3_aa: CASSYQLEGTDTQYF; cdr3_nt: TGTGCCAGCAGTTACCAGTTAGAGGGCACAGATACGCAGTATTTT
v_call: TRBV5-1; d_call: NA; clone_size: NA; j_call: TRBJ2-1; cdr3_aa: CASSLVLGRDYEQFF; cdr3_nt: TGCGCCAGCAGCTTGGTATTAGGCCGGGACTATGAGCAGTTCTTC
v_call: TRBV2; d_call: NA; clone_size: NA; j_call: TRBJ2-7; cdr3_aa: CASSTGGRLTYEQYF; cdr3_nt: TGTGCCAGCAGTACTGGTGGGAGACTTACATACGAGCAGTACTTC
v_call: TRBV28; d_call: TRBD1; clone_size: NA; j_call: TRBJ1-1; cdr3_aa: CASSLWGTVNTEAFF; cdr3_nt: TGTGCCAGCAGTTTATGGGGGACAGTGAACACTGAAGCTTTCTTT
v_call: TRBV30; d_call: NA; clone_size: NA; j_call: TRBJ2-7; cdr3_aa: CAWSGGTASYYEQYF; cdr3_nt: TGTGCCTGGAGTGGCGGGACAGCGTCCTACTACGAGCAGTACTTC
v_call: TRBV18; d_call: NA; clone_size: NA; j_call: TRBJ2-4; cdr3_aa: CASSQGQQSAKNIQYF; cdr3_nt: TGTGCCAGCTCACAAGGACAGCAGTCAGCCAAAAACATTCAGTACTTC
v_call: TRBV5-3; d_call: TRBD1; clone_size: NA; j_call: TRBJ2-1; cdr3_aa: CAPEGGADNEQFF; cdr3_nt: TGTGCCCCTGAAGGGGGCGCCGACAATGAGCAGTTCTTC
v_call: TRBV11-1; d_call: TRBD1; clone_size: once; j_call: TRBJ1-2; cdr3_aa: CASSTGQGTNYGYTF; cdr3_nt: TGTGCCAGCAGCACCGGACAGGGAACGAACTATGGCTACACCTTC
v_call: TRBV28; d_call: NA; clone_size: NA; j_call: TRBJ1-3; cdr3_aa: CASSSSGWGAGNTIYF; cdr3_nt: TGTGCCAGCAGTTCTTCCGGCTGGGGGGCTGGAAACACCATATATTTT
v_call: TRBV5-1; d_call: NA; clone_size: NA; j_call: TRBJ1-1; cdr3_aa: CASSDRSRNTEAFF; cdr3_nt: TGCGCCAGCAGCGACAGGTCGAGGAACACTGAAGCTTTCTTT
v_call: TRBV28; d_call: TRBD2; clone_size: NA; j_call: TRBJ2-7; cdr3_aa: CASSLAGEEGSYEQYF; cdr3_nt: TGTGCCAGCAGCCTAGCGGGAGAGGAGGGGTCCTACGAGCAGTACTTC
v_call: TRBV11-2; d_call: NA; clone_size: NA; j_call: TRBJ2-1; cdr3_aa: CASSLGLDNEQFF; cdr3_nt: TGTGCCAGCAGCTTAGGGCTCGACAATGAGCAGTTCTTC
v_call: TRBV7-2; d_call: TRBD2; clone_size: NA; j_call: TRBJ2-3; cdr3_aa: CASSGTSGADTQYF; cdr3_nt: TGTGCCAGCAGCGGGACTAGCGGGGCAGATACGCAGTATTTT
v_call: TRBV28; d_call: TRBD1; clone_size: NA; j_call: TRBJ1-5; cdr3_aa: CASCLPGQPLADQPQHF; cdr3_nt: TGTGCCAGCTGCTTACCGGGACAGCCCCTAGCAGATCAGCCCCAGCATTTT
v_call: TRBV30; d_call: NA; clone_size: NA; j_call: TRBJ2-5; cdr3_aa: CAWRGRRGGETQYF; cdr3_nt: TGTGCCTGGAGAGGAAGAAGGGGTGGGGAGACCCAGTACTTC
v_call: TRBV4-1; d_call: TRBD2; clone_size: NA; j_call: TRBJ2-7; cdr3_aa: CASSQTIAGGLDEQYF; cdr3_nt: TGCGCCAGCAGCCAGACCATAGCGGGAGGGCTCGACGAGCAGTACTTC
v_call: TRBV29-1; d_call: NA; clone_size: NA; j_call: TRBJ2-5; cdr3_aa: CSTWTGGSGTQYF; cdr3_nt: TGCAGCACATGGACAGGAGGGAGTGGGACCCAGTACTTC
v_call: TRBV7-9; d_call: TRBD2; clone_size: NA; j_call: TRBJ2-1; cdr3_aa: CASSLGLAGLDEQFF; cdr3_nt: TGTGCCAGCAGCCTGGGACTAGCGGGTCTAGATGAGCAGTTCTTC
v_call: TRBV4-1; d_call: NA; clone_size: NA; j_call: TRBJ2-5; cdr3_aa: CASSQTGPRTLETQYF; cdr3_nt: TGCGCCAGCAGCCAGACCGGGCCGAGGACACTGGAGACCCAGTACTTC
v_call: TRBV6-6; d_call: NA; clone_size: NA; j_call: TRBJ1-2; cdr3_aa: CASSSQGNYGYTF; cdr3_nt: TGTGCCAGCAGTTCTCAGGGGAACTATGGCTACACCTTC
v_call: TRBV18; d_call: NA; clone_size: NA; j_call: TRBJ2-7; cdr3_aa: CASSPEGIGHEQYF; cdr3_nt: TGTGCCAGCTCTCCAGAGGGAATCGGTCACGAGCAGTACTTC
v_call: TRBV29-1; d_call: TRBD1; clone_size: NA; j_call: TRBJ1-4; cdr3_aa: CSGTGQGNEKLFF; cdr3_nt: TGCAGCGGCACCGGACAGGGAAATGAAAAACTGTTTTTT
v_call: TRBV6-9; d_call: TRBD2; clone_size: NA; j_call: TRBJ2-7; cdr3_aa: CASSYRRGIYEQYF; cdr3_nt: TGTGCCAGCAGTTATCGGCGGGGGATCTACGAGCAGTACTTC
v_call: TRBV19; d_call: TRBD2; clone_size: NA; j_call: TRBJ2-7; cdr3_aa: CASSRGSSYEQYF; cdr3_nt: TGTGCCAGTAGTCGCGGGAGCTCCTACGAGCAGTACTTC
v_call: TRBV27; d_call: TRBD1; clone_size: NA; j_call: TRBJ1-2; cdr3_aa: CASSPDRGKYGYTF; cdr3_nt: TGTGCCAGCAGTCCAGACAGGGGAAAGTATGGCTACACCTTC
v_call: TRBV5-1; d_call: NA; clone_size: NA; j_call: TRBJ2-4; cdr3_aa: CASSPLLAKNIQYF; cdr3_nt: TGCGCCAGCAGCCCCCTTCTAGCCAAAAACATTCAGTACTTC
v_call: TRBV14; d_call: TRBD2; clone_size: NA; j_call: TRBJ2-5; cdr3_aa: CASSPWTSAVEETQYF; cdr3_nt: TGTGCCAGCAGCCCCTGGACTAGCGCGGTGGAAGAGACCCAGTACTTC
v_call: TRBV5-1; d_call: TRBD1; clone_size: NA; j_call: TRBJ1-2; cdr3_aa: CASSPQGAEGYTF; cdr3_nt: TGCGCCAGCAGCCCACAGGGGGCGGAGGGCTACACCTTC
v_call: TRBV7-3; d_call: NA; clone_size: once; j_call: TRBJ2-7; cdr3_aa: CASSWGGPSYEQYF; cdr3_nt: TGTGCCAGCAGCTGGGGCGGTCCTAGCTACGAGCAGTACTTC
v_call: TRBV10-3; d_call: TRBD2; clone_size: NA; j_call: TRBJ2-7; cdr3_aa: CAISESATSGSNEQYF; cdr3_nt: TGTGCCATCAGTGAGTCGGCGACTAGCGGGAGCAACGAGCAGTACTTC
v_call: TRBV9; d_call: TRBD1; clone_size: NA; j_call: TRBJ2-3; cdr3_aa: CASSARPDRGLSRQYF; cdr3_nt: TGTGCCAGCAGCGCCCGACCTGACAGGGGGCTGAGTAGGCAGTATTTT
v_call: TRBV30; d_call: TRBD2; clone_size: NA; j_call: TRBJ2-1; cdr3_aa: CAWSVGWRTSGSYNEQFF; cdr3_nt: TGTGCCTGGAGTGTGGGTTGGAGGACTAGCGGATCCTACAATGAGCAGTTCTTC
v_call: TRBV7-8; d_call: NA; clone_size: NA; j_call: TRBJ2-7; cdr3_aa: CASSSSWDFHYEQYF; cdr3_nt: TGTGCCAGCAGCTCCTCCTGGGACTTCCACTACGAGCAGTACTTC
v_call: TRBV27; d_call: TRBD2; clone_size: NA; j_call: TRBJ2-4; cdr3_aa: CATHPRGTSGTTDIQYF; cdr3_nt: TGTGCCACCCACCCCCGGGGGACTAGCGGGACTACGGACATTCAGTACTTC
v_call: TRBV2; d_call: TRBD2; clone_size: NA; j_call: TRBJ2-3; cdr3_aa: CASTPGLAGRQDTQYF; cdr3_nt: TGTGCCAGCACTCCGGGACTAGCAGGCCGGCAGGATACGCAGTATTTT
v_call: TRBV6-5; d_call: TRBD1; clone_size: NA; j_call: TRBJ1-1; cdr3_aa: CASSRDRGTEAFF; cdr3_nt: TGTGCCAGCAGCCGGGACAGGGGAACTGAAGCTTTCTTT
v_call: TRBV7-6; d_call: NA; clone_size: NA; j_call: TRBJ2-1; cdr3_aa: CASSSGTQSYNEQFF; cdr3_nt: TGTGCCAGCAGCTCCGGGACTCAGTCCTACAATGAGCAGTTCTTC
v_call: TRBV4-2; d_call: TRBD2; clone_size: NA; j_call: TRBJ2-1; cdr3_aa: CASSLQRGPEDEQFF; cdr3_nt: TGTGCCAGCAGCCTACAGCGGGGCCCTGAGGATGAGCAGTTCTTC
v_call: TRBV19; d_call: NA; clone_size: once; j_call: TRBJ1-4; cdr3_aa: CASSISGSGEKLFF; cdr3_nt: TGTGCCAGTAGTATTTCGGGGTCGGGCGAAAAACTGTTTTTT
v_call: TRBV28; d_call: NA; clone_size: NA; j_call: TRBJ2-7; cdr3_aa: CASSIPGTHYEQYF; cdr3_nt: TGTGCCAGCAGTATCCCCGGGACACACTACGAGCAGTACTTC
v_call: TRBV7-3; d_call: TRBD2; clone_size: few; j_call: TRBJ2-1; cdr3_aa: CASSPSSGSYNEQFF; cdr3_nt: TGTGCCAGCAGCCCCTCTAGCGGGTCCTACAATGAGCAGTTCTTC
v_call: TRBV7-9; d_call: NA; clone_size: NA; j_call: TRBJ1-2; cdr3_aa: CASSLFQEAYGYTF; cdr3_nt: TGTGCCAGCAGCTTATTTCAGGAGGCCTATGGCTACACCTTC
v_call: TRBV5-6; d_call: NA; clone_size: NA; j_call: TRBJ2-3; cdr3_aa: CASSLFGSRDTQYF; cdr3_nt: TGTGCCAGCAGCTTGTTTGGCAGTCGAGATACGCAGTATTTT
v_call: TRBV5-1; d_call: NA; clone_size: NA; j_call: TRBJ2-3; cdr3_aa: CASSLVVGRGSTDTQYF; cdr3_nt: TGCGCCAGCAGCTTGGTAGTCGGGCGGGGTAGCACAGATACGCAGTATTTT
v_call: TRBV7-9; d_call: NA; clone_size: NA; j_call: TRBJ2-6; cdr3_aa: CASSLFSGNSGANVLTF; cdr3_nt: TGTGCCAGCAGCTTATTCAGCGGTAACTCTGGGGCCAACGTCCTGACTTTC
v_call: TRBV2; d_call: NA; clone_size: NA; j_call: TRBJ1-5; cdr3_aa: CASTREGWQPQHF; cdr3_nt: TGTGCCAGCACTAGGGAGGGTTGGCAGCCCCAGCATTTT
v_call: TRBV9; d_call: TRBD1; clone_size: NA; j_call: TRBJ1-3; cdr3_aa: CASSVGQGGNTIYF; cdr3_nt: TGTGCCAGCAGCGTAGGACAGGGGGGAAACACCATATATTTT
v_call: TRBV27; d_call: TRBD1; clone_size: NA; j_call: TRBJ1-1; cdr3_aa: CASQTGGLPNTEAFF; cdr3_nt: TGTGCCAGTCAGACAGGGGGCTTACCGAACACTGAAGCTTTCTTT
v_call: TRBV18; d_call: NA; clone_size: NA; j_call: TRBJ1-2; cdr3_aa: CASSPEAAGYTF; cdr3_nt: TGTGCCAGCTCACCAGAAGCGGCAGGCTACACCTTC
v_call: TRBV7-6; d_call: NA; clone_size: NA; j_call: TRBJ2-7; cdr3_aa: CASSLEGTGIYEQYF; cdr3_nt: TGTGCCAGCAGCTTAGAAGGTACAGGAATATACGAGCAGTACTTC
v_call: TRBV9; d_call: NA; clone_size: NA; j_call: TRBJ2-2; cdr3_aa: CASRGGTSNTGELFF; cdr3_nt: TGTGCCAGTAGGGGCGGAACGTCGAACACCGGGGAGCTGTTTTTT